The T cell receptor beta chain described here comes from a study of chemoradiotherapy in HPV16-positive cancers. Study findings and constraints: Functional assays defining HPV-specific T cells used only a couple of HPV16-positive patients.

The protocol was immunoSEQ multiplex PCR, while the TCRdb copy is restricted to in-frame clones and leaves out a portion. The sample includes tens of thousands of clones, about 92% seen only once; the top ten take 20% to 25%. The V gene lost 1 base and the J gene lost 10 bases, with 7 bases spanning the gap. Germline V gene sequence: CDR1 SGHDT, CDR2 YYEEEE. The CDR3 length is 11 residues. Details on this clone: Its target is not known.

Over chemoradiotherapy, repertoires were sampled more than once. This rearrangement joins TRBV5-6 to TRBJ2-3; TRBD1 or TRBD2 may be the D gene (6 bases each). The specimen was blood, collected from a patient who underwent chemoradiotherapy. The receptor was derived from a human donor with HPV-associated anogenital cancer. The CDR3 region has the DNA TGTGCCAGCAGCTTGAGGGGGGCGCAGTATTTT. This codes for CASSLRGAQYF.